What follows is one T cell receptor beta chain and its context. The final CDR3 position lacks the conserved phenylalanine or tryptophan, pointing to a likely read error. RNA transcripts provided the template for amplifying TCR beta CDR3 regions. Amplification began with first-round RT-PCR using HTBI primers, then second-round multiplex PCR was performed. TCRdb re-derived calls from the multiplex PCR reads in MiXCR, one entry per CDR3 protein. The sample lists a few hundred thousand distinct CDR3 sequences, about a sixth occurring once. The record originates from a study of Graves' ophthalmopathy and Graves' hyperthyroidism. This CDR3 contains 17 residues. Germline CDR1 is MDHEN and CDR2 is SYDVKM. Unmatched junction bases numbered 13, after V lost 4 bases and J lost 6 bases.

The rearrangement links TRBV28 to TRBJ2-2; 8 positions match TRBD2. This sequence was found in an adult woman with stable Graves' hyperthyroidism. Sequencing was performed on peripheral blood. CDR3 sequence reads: CASSWFGVSGIAGELFV. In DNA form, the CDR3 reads TGTGCCAGCAGTTGGTTTGGGGTTAGCGGGATAGCCGGGGAGCTGTTTGTT.